These T cell receptor beta chains were read from a single sample in a study of Ad26.COV2.S vaccination and SARS-CoV-2 variants. Assay: immunoSEQ multiplex PCR; the TCRdb copy retains only in-frame clones and omits some. The data contain 300,000 to 400,000 clones, under 95% of them singletons. The sample in question was peripheral blood, obtained after recovery from COVID-19. The receptors originated from a human donor who had recovered from COVID-19. Both conserved end residues are part of each CDR3. A D gene is named only where the DNA matches it firmly. Clone size appears in some rows only: once, few, many, or a class for an expanded clone.

D | J | length | V | size | CDR3 | DNA
- | TRBJ2-7 | 15 | TRBV11-2 | - | CASSLEVGAAGEQYF | TGTGCCAGCAGCTTAGAGGTGGGGGCCGCAGGCGAGCAGTACTTC
- | TRBJ2-2 | 14 | TRBV28 | - | CASSRTGSTGELFF | TGTGCCAGCAGCCGAACAGGGTCCACCGGGGAGCTGTTTTTT
TRBD1 | TRBJ1-2 | 13 | TRBV5-6 | - | CASTQGGTGGYTF | TGTGCCAGCACCCAAGGAGGGACAGGAGGCTACACCTTC
- | TRBJ1-2 | 13 | TRBV3-1/TRBV3-2 | - | CASSEQGMGGYTF | TGTGCCAGCAGCGAACAGGGAATGGGCGGCTACACCTTC
- | TRBJ2-7 | 14 | TRBV4-1 | - | CASSQMGTGYEQYF | TGCGCCAGCAGCCAGATGGGGACTGGCTACGAGCAGTACTTC
- | TRBJ1-2 | 16 | TRBV5-4 | - | CASSFSGQIRSYGYTF | TGTGCCAGCAGCTTTTCGGGTCAGATAAGATCCTATGGCTACACCTTC
TRBD1 | TRBJ2-7 | 15 | TRBV4-3 | - | CASSQGDRGSYEQYF | TGCGCCAGCAGCCAAGGGGACAGGGGGTCCTACGAGCAGTACTTC
- | TRBJ1-2 | 15 | TRBV27 | - | CASSLKDTGGYGYTF | TGTGCCAGCAGTTTAAAGGACACGGGGGGCTATGGCTACACCTTC
- | TRBJ1-1 | 12 | TRBV10-3 | once | CAIGVEGGEAFF | TGTGCCATAGGGGTTGAGGGCGGGGAAGCTTTCTTT
TRBD2 | TRBJ2-1 | 15 | TRBV6-2/TRBV6-3 | - | CASSTAGGAPGEQFF | TGTGCCAGCAGCACGGCCGGGGGGGCACCGGGTGAGCAGTTCTTC
- | TRBJ2-2 | 12 | TRBV5-4 | - | CASSPNTGELFF | TGTGCCAGCAGCCCTAACACCGGGGAGCTGTTTTTT
- | TRBJ2-7 | 15 | TRBV7-6 | - | CASSSEQGRDYEQYF | TGTGCCAGCAGCAGCGAGCAGGGCAGGGACTACGAGCAGTACTTC
- | TRBJ1-2 | 11 | TRBV10-3 | - | CAISGGDGYTF | TGTGCCATCAGTGGAGGGGACGGCTACACCTTC
- | TRBJ2-1 | 14 | TRBV11-3 | - | CASSLGTDYNEQFF | TGTGCCAGCAGCTTAGGAACAGACTACAATGAGCAGTTCTTC
- | TRBJ2-5 | 15 | TRBV5-1 | once | CASSRGGWGQETQYF | TGCGCCAGCAGTAGAGGGGGTTGGGGCCAAGAGACCCAGTACTTC
TRBD1 | TRBJ2-4 | 15 | TRBV3-1/TRBV3-2 | - | CASSRPGQGINIQYF | TGTGCCAGCAGCAGGCCGGGACAGGGAATCAACATTCAGTACTTC
TRBD1 | TRBJ1-2 | 14 | TRBV24-1 | - | CATSVYRGPKRYTF | TGTGCCACCAGTGTTTACAGGGGACCCAAACGCTACACCTTC
- | TRBJ1-1 | 11 | TRBV19 | - | CARVYRIEAFF | TGTGCCAGGGTGTACAGGATTGAAGCTTTCTTT